A single sample is the source of the 29 T cell receptor beta chains below, sequenced in a study of blood T cell repertoires in COVID-19. The assay was immunoSEQ multiplex PCR, and TCRdb's table has in-frame clones only and misses some. Altogether approximately 180,000 clones are present, approximately 83% being singletons, with the ten largest covering 6.5% to 9%. The specimen sequenced was peripheral blood. Receptors originate from a woman in her thirties or forties with COVID-19, enrolled during active disease.

The CDR3: CASSDRGIGTQYF. The CDR3 DNA reads TGTGCCAGCAGTGATCGCGGGATTGGGACCCAGTACTTC. This sequence joins TRBV25-1 and TRBJ2-5; D might be TRBD2 (6 bases). Germline V gene lookup returns CDR1 MGHDK and CDR2 SYGVNS. Between the trimmed V and J ends, which lost 3 bases and 7 bases, there was a span of 12 bases. This CDR3 has 13 amino acids.

This chain joins TRBV18 and TRBJ1-5, with D perhaps TRBD1 (6 bases). Trimming took 3 bases from V and 2 from J, leaving 11 bases between them. The CDR3 contains 15 residues. Germline-derived CDR1 and CDR2 are KGHSH and LQKENI. CDR3 sequence (DNA): TGTGCCAGCTCACCCATGGACAGAGGCAATCAGCCCCAGCATTTT. Its translation: CASSPMDRGNQPQHF.

This clone was counted between two and nine times. V usage is TRBV7-9 and J usage is TRBJ2-2; TRBD1 agrees at 7 bases. In germline, CDR1 is SEHNR, CDR2 FQNEAQ (reference sequence). The CDR3 covers 14 residues. With V trimmed by 6 bases and J by 2 bases, 3 bases remained unmatched. The CDR3 is CASREGGNTGELFF. The CDR3 DNA reads as TGTGCCAGCAGAGAAGGGGGCAACACCGGGGAGCTGTTTTTT.

This sequence joins TRBV5-1 and TRBJ2-1; TRBD2 aligns across 11 bases. The CDR3 sequence is 16 residues long. J was trimmed by 2 bases and V by 0 bases; bases with no gene match: 1. Per the germline V gene, CDR1 is SGHRS and CDR2 is YFSETQ. The CDR3 DNA sequence: TGCGCCAGCAGCTTGGTAGCGGGGGGGACCTACAATGAGCAGTTCTTC. Its translation: CASSLVAGGTYNEQFF.

V usage is TRBV4-1 and J usage is TRBJ1-1; D is unresolved. CDR1 is MGHRA, CDR2 YSYEKL, per germline. Trimming cost V 4 bases and J 7 bases, with 7 bases left between them. CDR3 length: 11 residues. The CDR3 sequence: CASSLTIEAFF. In DNA form, the CDR3 reads TGCGCCAGCAGCCTGACAATTGAAGCTTTCTTT.

The chain joins TRBV25-1 to TRBJ1-5; D gene unclear. The V gene lost 1 base and the J gene lost 1 base, with 5 bases spanning the gap. Germline values: CDR1 MGHDK, CDR2 SYGVNS. The CDR3 covers 14 residues. CDR3 amino acids: CASSEFGSNQPQHF. CDR3 nucleotide sequence: TGTGCCAGCAGTGAATTCGGGAGCAATCAGCCCCAGCATTTT.

The V and J genes are TRBV6-1 and TRBJ1-5, with a possible D match to TRBD1 (5 bases). The CDR3 is 15 residues long. The V gene's germline CDR1 is MNHNS and CDR2 SASEGT. V was trimmed by 3 bases and J by 6 bases, leaving 15 bases between them. CDR3 DNA sequence: TGTGCCAGCAGTGACCAGGATGGCGGGGGTCAGCCCCAGCATTTT. Translation gives CASSDQDGGGQPQHF.

This clone has a handful of counts. The chain is built from TRBV6-1 and TRBJ2-1, with unresolved D. V was cut by 3 bases and J by 10 bases, with 13 bases left in between. Germline values: CDR1 MNHNS, CDR2 SASEGT. The CDR3 has 13 amino acids. This CDR3 is CASSDFRNGEQFF. CDR3 nucleotide sequence: TGTGCCAGCAGTGATTTCCGGAACGGGGAGCAGTTCTTC.

The V and J genes are TRBV28 and TRBJ2-3; 9 bases align to TRBD2. V gave up 3 bases and J gave up 5 bases; unmatched junction bases: 9. The CDR3 loop spans 16 amino acids. Germline V lookup: CDR1 MDHEN, CDR2 SYDVKM. The CDR3 DNA follows: TGTGCCAGCAGTTTGGGTAGCGGGGGAGTGGGAGATACGCAGTATTTT. Translating gives CASSLGSGGVGDTQYF.

V usage is TRBV27 and J usage is TRBJ1-1, with D possibly matching TRBD1 (5 bases). Germline V gene lookup returns CDR1 MNHEY and CDR2 SMNVEV (reference sequence). The ends were cut back, 4 bases at V and 5 bases at J, with 11 bases in the middle. This CDR3 region has 13 residues. The DNA of the CDR3 is TGTGCCAGCAGTTCCCAGGGTAGGACTGAAGCTTTCTTT. It encodes CASSSQGRTEAFF.

The chain joins TRBV5-5 to TRBJ2-5; the match to TRBD2 covers 15 bases. The CDR3 is 16 amino acids. CDR1 and CDR2 from the germline V gene are SGHKS and YYEKEE (reference sequence). With V trimmed by 2 bases and J by 4 bases, 3 bases remained unmatched. The CDR3 loop is CASSLGLAGGPETQYF. The CDR3 DNA reads TGTGCCAGCAGCTTAGGACTAGCGGGAGGGCCAGAGACCCAGTACTTC. The full variable domain, rest sourced from reference TRBV5-5 and TRBJ2-5, is DAGVTQSPTHLIKTRGQQVTLRCSPISGHKSVSWYQQVLGQGPQFIFQYYEKEERGRGNFPDRFSARQFPNYSSELNVNALLLGDSALYLCASSLGLAGGPETQYFGPGTRLLVL.

This clone was counted many times. The chain couples TRBV25-1 to TRBJ2-7, with 9 bases fitting TRBD1. Germline values: CDR1 MGHDK, CDR2 SYGVNS. The V gene end was trimmed by 6 bases and the J gene end by 4 bases; junction bases not matched to a gene: 10. The CDR3 covers 15 residues. CDR3 in amino acids: CASRLQGAVAYEQYF. For the CDR3, the DNA is TGTGCCAGCAGGCTACAGGGGGCTGTGGCGTACGAGCAGTACTTC.

This clone was observed a single time. V usage is TRBV6-6 and J usage is TRBJ2-1, with a weak D call TRBD2 (5 bases). Germline loops: CDR1 MNHNY, CDR2 SVGAGI (reference sequence). This CDR3 is built from 14 residues. The germline V and J ends were trimmed by 2 bases and 0 bases, with 5 bases remaining between them. The CDR3 region is CASSYRDSYNEQFF. CDR3 DNA: TGTGCCAGCAGTTACCGGGACTCCTACAATGAGCAGTTCTTC.

J is TRBJ2-3 and V is TRBV7-2, with a tentative D call TRBD2 (6 bases). In germline, CDR1 is SGHTA, CDR2 FQGNSA. The CDR3 runs to 14 residues. V shed 1 base and J shed 4 bases, with 9 bases lying between them. CDR3 sequence (DNA): TGTGCCAGCAGCTTAGGGAGGGCGGCAGATACGCAGTATTTT. Protein sequence: CASSLGRAADTQYF.

This chain links TRBV21-1 with TRBJ2-7; the table calls TRBD1, which could not be checked here. TRBV21-1 is reported as a pseudogene. This CDR3 contains 19 residues. The CDR3 DNA reads TGTGCCAGCAGCATCATTTTTTTGGGACAGGGGCTCCTACCCTACGAGCAGTACTTC. Protein sequence: CASSIIFLGQGLLPYEQYF.

The chain has TRBV6-1 and TRBJ2-7; the D gene is possibly TRBD2 (5 bases). Looked up from germline, CDR1 is MNHNS and CDR2 is SASEGT. V was shortened by 2 bases and J by 3 bases, with 17 bases between the two germline ends. This CDR3 is 16 amino acids long. The CDR3 DNA reads as TGTGCCAGCAGTGAAAGCGGCACCGGTGGGGTCTACGAGCAGTACTTC. It is translated as CASSESGTGGVYEQYF.

Concerning this clone: This specimen includes other DNA sequences encoding the same CDR3. The CDR3 protein is CASSPRTSGDNEQFF. The CDR3 DNA is TGTGCCAGCTCACCGAGGACTAGCGGCGACAATGAGCAGTTCTTC. V usage is TRBV18 and J usage is TRBJ2-1; 10 bases align to TRBD2. The length of the CDR3 is 15 residues. Trimming removed 3 bases from V and 5 bases from J; junction bases left unmatched: 4. In germline, CDR1 is KGHSH, CDR2 LQKENI.

V gene TRBV6-5 combines with J gene TRBJ1-2; D possibly corresponds to TRBD1 (5 bases). Per germline, CDR1 MNHEY and CDR2 SVGAGI. Trimming shortened V by 8 bases and J by 1 base, and 17 bases separated the two germline ends. This CDR3 contains 15 residues. CDR3 sequence reads: CASVSGDRSNYGYTF. CDR3 bases: TGTGCCAGCGTGTCGGGGGATAGGAGTAACTATGGCTACACCTTC.

V and J are TRBV2 and TRBJ1-1; 7 positions agree with TRBD1. Losses at the gene ends were 5 bases for V and 7 bases for J; bases not matched to a gene: 4. Germline assignment: CDR1 SNHLY and CDR2 FYNNEI. The CDR3 is made up of 12 amino acids. The chain's CDR3 is CASSRQGNEAFF. The CDR3, as DNA: TGTGCCAGCAGTAGACAGGGAAATGAAGCTTTCTTT.

V and J are TRBV5-4 and TRBJ1-6; D not resolved. V lost 4 bases to trimming and J lost 5 bases, with 13 bases between them. CDR3 length: 15 amino acids. CDR1 SGHNT and CDR2 YYREEE come from the germline V gene (reference sequence). CDR3 bases: TGTGCCAGCAGCCCCACGGGGAGTAATAATTCACCCCTCCACTTT. Translated: CASSPTGSNNSPLHF. Complete variable domain (other parts from reference TRBV5-4 and TRBJ1-6): ETGVTQSPTHLIKTRGQQVTLRCSSQSGHNTVSWYQQALGQGPQFIFQYYREEENGRGNFPPRFSGLQFPNYSSELNVNALELDDSALYLCASSPTGSNNSPLHFGNGTRLTVT.

This chain uses TRBV29-1 with TRBJ1-6; 7 nucleotides agree with TRBD1. The CDR3 totals 14 residues. J was trimmed by 6 bases and V by 5 bases; bases with no gene match: 7. The germline CDR1 and CDR2 sequences are SQVTM and ANQGSEA. The CDR3 coding sequence is TGCAGCGTTTCTTCCCAGGGGGGTAATTCACCCCTCCACTTT. Translated: CSVSSQGGNSPLHF. The full variable domain, rest sourced from reference TRBV29-1 and TRBJ1-6, is SAVISQKPSRDICQRGTSLTIQCQVDSQVTMMFWYRQQPGQSLTLIATANQGSEATYESGFVIDKFPISRPNLTFSTLTVSNMSPEDSSIYLCSVSSQGGNSPLHFGNGTRLTVT.

The J gene is TRBJ2-7, the V gene TRBV2; TRBD1 matches at 7 bases. Per the germline V gene, CDR1 is SNHLY and CDR2 is FYNNEI. J lost 2 bases, V lost 6 bases, and 7 bases had no gene match. The CDR3 contains 14 residues. The CDR3 loop is CASRGRQGAYEQYF. The CDR3 nucleotides are TGTGCCAGCAGGGGGAGACAGGGAGCCTACGAGCAGTACTTC.

The chain is built from TRBV11-2 and TRBJ1-4, with D perhaps TRBD1 (6 bases). V gave up 4 bases and J gave up 0 bases, with 12 bases separating them. Looked up from germline, CDR1 is SGHAT and CDR2 is FQNNGV. The CDR3 is made up of 16 amino acids. CDR3: CASSSGGGATNEKLFF. The CDR3 nucleotides read TGTGCCAGCAGCTCGGGAGGGGGAGCAACTAATGAAAAACTGTTTTTT.

V is TRBV20-1 and J is TRBJ1-1, with 9 bases identical to TRBD1. V lost 3 bases, J lost 1 base, and 12 bases stayed unmatched. Germline V CDR1 and CDR2: DFQATT, SNEGSKA (reference sequence). The CDR3 covers 17 residues. DNA for the CDR3: TGCAGTGCTAGTCACGGGACAGGGTTGGGAGCGAACACTGAAGCTTTCTTT. Translation: CSASHGTGLGANTEAFF.

The chain combines TRBV6-2 or TRBV6-3 with TRBJ2-4; tentatively, D is TRBD1 (6 bases). There are 18 residues in the CDR3. Looked up from germline, CDR1 is MNHEY and CDR2 is SVGEGT. V shed 1 base and J shed 0 bases, with 16 bases lying between them. The CDR3 loop reads CASSYFRTALLAKNIQYF. CDR3 bases: TGTGCCAGCAGTTACTTTCGGACAGCCCTTTTAGCCAAAAACATTCAGTACTTC.

CDR3 region: CASSFGGASTDTQYF. The CDR3 DNA reads TGCGCCAGCAGCTTCGGCGGGGCCAGCACAGATACGCAGTATTTT. The chain couples TRBV5-1 to TRBJ2-3; D perhaps matches TRBD2 (6 bases). The CDR3 consists of 15 residues. V shed 2 bases and J shed 0 bases, with 10 bases lying between them. Per the germline V gene, CDR1 is SGHRS and CDR2 is YFSETQ.

V usage is TRBV14 and J usage is TRBJ1-1; D ambiguous. Looked up from germline, CDR1 is SGHDN and CDR2 is FVKESK. The CDR3 runs 16 residues. V was pared by 3 bases and J by 1 base, with 15 bases between. Written as DNA, the CDR3 is TGTGCCAGCAGCCACCTATTCTCACAGTGGAACACTGAAGCTTTCTTT. Translation: CASSHLFSQWNTEAFF.

The rearrangement uses TRBV4-1 and TRBJ1-3, with 10 bases that match TRBD1. CDR1 MGHRA and CDR2 YSYEKL come from the germline V gene. The CDR3 has 18 residues. Trimming took 3 bases from V and 1 from J; bases not matched to a gene: 9. The CDR3: CASSHSATGGVSGNTIYF. For the CDR3, the DNA is TGCGCCAGCAGCCATTCCGCGACAGGGGGCGTATCTGGAAACACCATATATTTT.

The chain carries TRBV7-3 and TRBJ2-4; 8 nucleotides align to TRBD2. V was pared by 2 bases and J by 3 bases, with 0 bases of the junction left unmatched. This CDR3 is built from 14 residues. CDR1 and CDR2 from the germline V gene are SGHTA and FQGTGA. CDR3 in DNA: TGTGCCAGCAGCTTAGCGGGAGGCAAAAACATTCAGTACTTC. As protein: CASSLAGGKNIQYF. Full variable domain (remainder filled in from reference TRBV7-3 and TRBJ2-4): GAGVSQTPSNKVTEKGKYVELRCDPISGHTALYWYRQSLGQGPEFLIYFQGTGAADDSGLPNDRFFAVRPEGSVSTLKIQRTERGDSAVYLCASSLAGGKNIQYFGAGTRLSVL.